Sequencing of this TCR beta chain was carried out in a study of blood T cell repertoires in COVID-19. Study at large: COVID-19 samples collected from the United States, Italy and Spain covered acute and convalescent phases. T cells, B-cell-depleted T cells, or PBMCs supplied cDNA or gDNA.

Per the authors' pipeline: Reference gene primer amplification in the assay estimated nucleated cell counts. Produced via immunoSEQ multiplex PCR; TCRdb's table is partial and in-frame only. For V, J and clone size, that table is used; D and trimming come from the DNA. The sample records 65,000 to 90,000 clones, 70% to 90% being singletons. The CDR3 sequence is 13 residues long. V lost 5 bases to trimming and J lost 5 bases, with 10 bases between them. CDR1 is MDHEN, CDR2 SYDVKM, per germline. The TCR sequence derives from a man between 50 and 59 years old with acute or convalescent COVID-19. The sequenced sample consisted of peripheral blood. The chain combines TRBV28 with TRBJ2-1; D unclear. CDR3 in DNA: TGTGCCAGCAGTCCGCGAATGAACAATGAGCAGTTCTTC. It is translated as CASSPRMNNEQFF. Variable domain in full (rest from reference TRBV28 and TRBJ2-1): DVKVTQSSRYLVKRTGEKVFLECVQDMDHENMFWYRQDPGLGLRLIYFSYDVKMKEKGDIPEGYSVSREKKERFSLILESASTNQTSMYLCASSPRMNNEQFFGPGTRLTVL.